One sample yielded the 12 T cell receptor beta chains listed below, sequenced in a study of shared clonotypes between healthy human individuals. Terminally differentiated effector memory CD45RA+ cells were excluded from the naive CD8 cells, which were CD45RO-negative and positively selected for CCR7. Data came from immunoSEQ multiplex PCR; TCRdb stores just in-frame clones and leaves some out. The table lists 1.5 million to 2.5 million clones, 85% to 95% of them singletons. Input material: naive CD8+ T cells sorted from blood. These receptors were obtained from a man younger than 35 in good health.

The CDR3 region is CASSLRAPADTQYF. The CDR3 bases are TGTGCCAGTAGTCTCCGCGCCCCCGCAGATACGCAGTATTTT. V and J are TRBV19 and TRBJ2-3; D ambiguous. The CDR3 contains 14 residues. Germline V gene lookup returns CDR1 LNHDA and CDR2 SQIVND (reference sequence). V lost 5 bases, J lost 4 bases, and 13 bases lay in between.

In the case of this clone: At the DNA level, this CDR3 is encoded by other sequences in the same sample as well. J is TRBJ1-1 and V is TRBV2; D unresolved. The germline gives CDR1 SNHLY, CDR2 FYNNEI. Trimming shortened V by 6 bases and J by 2 bases, and 7 bases separated the two germline ends. The CDR3 totals 12 residues. The CDR3 here is CASRVGNTEAFF. The DNA of the CDR3 is TGTGCCAGCAGGGTCGGAAACACTGAAGCTTTCTTT.

This chain uses TRBV5-6 with TRBJ2-2, with 7 nucleotides matching TRBD1. Germline CDR1 is SGHDT and CDR2 is YYEEEE. V shed 4 bases, J shed 4 bases, and the junction held 10 bases outside the gene matches. CDR3 size: 16 residues. The DNA of the CDR3 is TGTGCCAGCAGCGTGAACCCACAGGGGATCACCGGGGAGCTGTTTTTT. This gives the protein CASSVNPQGITGELFF.

V usage is TRBV28 and J usage is TRBJ2-1, with TRBD2 identical over 10 bases. The junction had 8 bases not matched to a gene; V was cut back by 10 bases and J by 5 bases. This CDR3 is 14 amino acids long. Germline assignment: CDR1 MDHEN and CDR2 SYDVKM. The CDR3 loop reads CAIPSGRADNEQFF. The CDR3 coding sequence is TGTGCCATCCCAAGCGGGAGGGCGGACAATGAGCAGTTCTTC.

The chain uses TRBV19 and TRBJ1-1; D is uncertain. Germline V gene sequence: CDR1 LNHDA, CDR2 SQIVND (reference sequence). V shed 7 bases and J shed 4 bases, with 13 bases lying between them. This CDR3 comprises 13 residues. CDR3 sequence reads: CASTVRRGTEAFF. The CDR3 nucleotides read TGTGCCAGTACAGTTCGTCGGGGCACTGAAGCTTTCTTT.

The chain joins TRBV7-9 to TRBJ2-7, with D perhaps matching TRBD1 (5 bases). Germline assignment: CDR1 SEHNR and CDR2 FQNEAQ (reference sequence). The CDR3 spans 15 residues. V was cut by 4 bases and J by 0 bases, with 13 bases left in between. CDR3 amino acids: CASSSDRLYSYEQYF. The CDR3 DNA reads TGTGCCAGCAGCTCAGACAGACTTTACTCCTACGAGCAGTACTTC.

V usage is TRBV28 and J usage is TRBJ2-7, with TRBD1 matching 7 bases. V shed 5 bases, J shed 2 bases, and the junction held 9 bases outside the gene matches. CDR1 and CDR2 from the germline V gene are MDHEN and SYDVKM. CDR3 size: 15 residues. CDR3 bases: TGTGCCAGCAGTCCTACCGGGACAGACGCCTACGAGCAGTACTTC. As protein: CASSPTGTDAYEQYF. Full variable domain (missing parts from reference TRBV28 and TRBJ2-7): DVKVTQSSRYLVKRTGEKVFLECVQDMDHENMFWYRQDPGLGLRLIYFSYDVKMKEKGDIPEGYSVSREKKERFSLILESASTNQTSMYLCASSPTGTDAYEQYFGPGTRLTVT.

J is TRBJ1-2 and V is TRBV5-1; 8 nucleotides align to TRBD1. Per germline, CDR1 SGHRS and CDR2 YFSETQ. The CDR3 extends over 17 amino acids. Trimming removed 1 base from V and 6 bases from J; junction bases left unmatched: 14. CDR3 in DNA: TGCGCCAGCAGCTTGTTTACAGGGGGAATGGACCCTAATGGCTACACCTTC. This gives the protein CASSLFTGGMDPNGYTF. Full variable domain (remainder filled in from reference TRBV5-1 and TRBJ1-2): KAGVTQTPRYLIKTRGQQVTLSCSPISGHRSVSWYQQTPGQGLQFLFEYFSETQRNKGNFPGRFSGRQFSNSRSEMNVSTLELGDSALYLCASSLFTGGMDPNGYTFGSGTRLTVV.

The chain links TRBV4-1 to TRBJ2-2, with 8 bases identical to TRBD2. The V gene's germline CDR1 is MGHRA and CDR2 YSYEKL. V shed 0 bases, J shed 1 base, and the junction held 4 bases outside the gene matches. The CDR3 sequence is 17 residues long. The CDR3 here is CASSQDFTSGNTGELFF. The CDR3 DNA reads TGCGCCAGCAGCCAAGATTTCACTAGCGGGAACACCGGGGAGCTGTTTTTT.

The chain recombines TRBV6-1 with TRBJ1-2, with D maybe TRBD1 (6 bases). From germline, CDR1 is MNHNS and CDR2 SASEGT. Trimming stripped 0 bases from V and 8 bases from J, with 13 bases between. This CDR3 comprises 14 residues. The CDR3: CASSEAGGTMGYTF. DNA of the CDR3: TGTGCCAGCAGTGAAGCAGGGGGAACTATGGGCTACACCTTC.

V and J are TRBV27 and TRBJ2-5, with 10 nucleotides matching TRBD2. Germline CDR1 MNHEY, CDR2 SMNVEV (reference sequence). The V and J ends lost 3 bases and 5 bases, in that order; junction bases with no gene match: 12. The CDR3 extends over 17 amino acids. The DNA for the CDR3 is TGTGCCAGCAGTTTCCAAGCGGGAGGGCCGCTTGCTGAGACCCAGTACTTC. Translated, it gives CASSFQAGGPLAETQYF.

This chain connects TRBV4-2 to TRBJ2-7, with D perhaps assigned TRBD1 or TRBD2 (5 bases each). The CDR3 consists of 15 residues. Germline CDR1 is LGHNA and CDR2 is YNFKEQ. The V and J ends lost 0 bases and 5 bases respectively, with 14 bases between them. CDR3 sequence (DNA): TGTGCCAGCAGCCAAGAATCCGGGACGCCCGACGAGCAGTACTTC. It specifies CASSQESGTPDEQYF.